Listed below are T cell receptor beta chains from one sample, sequenced in a study of post-analysis software for immune sequencing data. MiXCR, applied by TCRdb to the PCR reads, yields one record per CDR3 protein. The sample has roughly 540,000 distinct CDR3 sequences, around a third seen once. Sequenced sample: blood. The receptors stem from a girl between 2 and 17 years old with multiple sclerosis. Each CDR3 is given with its conserved first and last residue. The size entry is marked missing in some rows and otherwise reads once, few, many or a size class.

j_call clone_size v_call cdr3_aa
TRBJ2-5 many TRBV20-1 CSASSTGLRTQYF
TRBJ1-2 . TRBV7-9 CASSSQLGYRVPCYTF
TRBJ1-6 few TRBV3-1 CASSHGVGNSPLHF
TRBJ2-4 few TRBV27 CASSLSDRPNIQYF
TRBJ2-1 once TRBV11-3 CASSAEAGPREQFF
TRBJ2-5 . TRBV4-2 CASSQDRGGGAETQYF
TRBJ2-1 . TRBV20-1 CSARDVEQFF
TRBJ1-1 . TRBV5-1 CASSTRGSGNTEAFF
TRBJ2-7 . TRBV18 CASSLQRAPYEQYF
TRBJ2-3 . TRBV3-1 CASSQDERGGDTQYF
TRBJ2-2 once TRBV15 CATSRTPTGSNTGELFF
TRBJ1-1 . TRBV6-2/TRBV6-3 CASRRQGLRVTEAFF
TRBJ1-5 once TRBV6-1 CASSELVVPQHF
TRBJ2-3 once TRBV5-1 CVSRTGTGEDTQYF
TRBJ2-3 . TRBV11-1 CATRGDSSTDTQYF
TRBJ2-7 . TRBV25-1 CASSERDRGDEQYF
TRBJ2-3 few TRBV7-3 CASSNGLASTDTQYF
TRBJ2-3 few TRBV6-1 CASSPRGGIGPSLYF
TRBJ1-2 few TRBV7-9 CASSLTGVANYGYTF
TRBJ2-1 few TRBV7-9 CASSFRGPLYNEQFF
TRBJ2-7 many TRBV9 CASSSRLGIPYEQYF
TRBJ2-7 many TRBV29-1 CSVADSRSYEQYF
TRBJ2-3 . TRBV7-6 CASSARRGGSTDTQYF
TRBJ2-5 few TRBV18 CASSPRVSGQETQYF
TRBJ1-4 few TRBV10-3 CAIRTATNEKLFF
TRBJ2-5 . TRBV5-1 CASSFQGDETQYF
TRBJ1-2 . TRBV20-1 CSATQDSRGISHYGYTF
TRBJ2-7 few TRBV5-6 CASSFYGSYEQYF
TRBJ2-7 many TRBV20-1 CSAGQTTYEQYF
TRBJ2-5 . TRBV20-1 CSAPVPTETQYF
TRBJ2-1 few TRBV29-1 CSAESRSSYNEQFF
TRBJ1-2 . TRBV5-1 CASSLAGQVHQYGYTF
TRBJ2-1 few TRBV3-1 CASSQDGTPYNEQFF
TRBJ2-6 once TRBV5-1 CASSLTGDGADVLTF
TRBJ1-1 . TRBV3-1 CASSRETGNTEAFF
TRBJ2-7 few TRBV3-1 CASSQVPHEQYF
TRBJ1-2 . TRBV2 CASTAEGPGYTF
TRBJ2-7 few TRBV6-5 CASSYGGPAYEQYF
TRBJ1-5 once TRBV6-1 CASSEASRSPQHF
TRBJ2-1 . TRBV5-1 CASSREGSDNEQFF
TRBJ2-7 . TRBV12-3/TRBV12-4 CASSFISRTALSYEQYF
TRBJ2-5 . TRBV5-6 CASSSLREQYF
TRBJ2-4 . TRBV5-1 CASSANWENIQYF
TRBJ2-1 . TRBV20-1 CSARDRGGSEQFF
TRBJ1-4 . TRBV20-1 CSASEGGHEKLFF
TRBJ2-5 once TRBV4-2 CASSHPTGRGGRNQETQYF
TRBJ2-1 few TRBV5-1 CASSVPSDEQFF
TRBJ2-3 . TRBV7-2 CASSSTGRVSDTQYF
TRBJ2-7 many TRBV29-1 CSVLGGGDEQYF
TRBJ2-7 . TRBV10-3 CAISGLAGGSYEQYF
TRBJ2-2 . TRBV7-2 CASSLIGTPGAGELFF
TRBJ2-5 few TRBV11-2 CASSLFQGAQETQYF
TRBJ2-7 few TRBV29-1 CSALYPPEQYF